The 20 T cell receptor beta chains given below trace back to one sample, sequenced in a study of CD8+ T cells in alopecia areata. The sequencing template was cDNA reverse transcribed from extracted RNA. Assay: immunoSEQ multiplex PCR; the TCRdb copy retains only in-frame clones and omits some. The sample holds 150,000 or so clones, over 45% seen once. Sequenced material: CD4+ T cells sorted from blood. The receptors originated from a human donor with alopecia areata.

This sequence joins TRBV30 and TRBJ1-2; TRBD1 might be the D (5 bases). Per the germline V gene, CDR1 is GTSNPN and CDR2 is SVGIG (reference sequence). The CDR3 consists of 12 residues. Trimming stripped 4 bases from V and 3 bases from J, with 9 bases between. DNA for the CDR3: TGTGCCTGGACCCAGGGATACTATGGCTACACCTTC. Protein: CAWTQGYYGYTF.

This clone was counted once. The rearrangement uses TRBV28 and TRBJ2-7; D not resolved. V lost 8 bases and J 7 bases, leaving 6 bases between the germline ends. CDR3 length equals 9 residues. The germline gives CDR1 MDHEN, CDR2 SYDVKM. The CDR3 here is CASGWEQYF. The CDR3 nucleotides are TGTGCCAGCGGGTGGGAGCAGTACTTC.

V and J are TRBV5-1 and TRBJ1-4; no definite D call. In germline, CDR1 is SGHRS, CDR2 YFSETQ. The CDR3 is made up of 13 amino acids. With 0 bases removed from V and 5 bases from J, the gap between germline ends came to 5 bases. The DNA of the CDR3 is TGCGCCAGCAGCTTGGGGCCGAATGAAAAACTGTTTTTT. The encoded protein is CASSLGPNEKLFF.

The chain links TRBV7-2 to TRBJ2-3; no reliable D call. V lost 5 bases and J 6 bases, leaving 9 bases between the germline ends. The CDR3 consists of 12 residues. Per germline, CDR1 SGHTA and CDR2 FQGNSA. In DNA, the CDR3 is TGTGCCAGCAGCCAAGGGTGGGATACGCAGTATTTT. Its translation is CASSQGWDTQYF.

This rearrangement joins TRBV5-1 to TRBJ2-1, with TRBD1 identical over 7 bases. CDR1 is SGHRS, CDR2 YFSETQ, per germline. CDR3 length: 13 residues. Trimming took 4 bases from V and 5 from J; bases not matched to a gene: 3. This CDR3 reads CASSVDRDNEQFF. For the CDR3, the DNA is TGCGCCAGCAGCGTTGACAGGGACAATGAGCAGTTCTTC.

The V gene is TRBV2, the J gene TRBJ2-1; D is possibly TRBD1 (5 bases). CDR3 size: 13 residues. V lost 4 bases and J lost 5, with 9 bases in between. Germline lookup yields CDR1 SNHLY and CDR2 FYNNEI. CDR3 nucleotides: TGTGCCAGCAGTGTGGGGCTTAACAATGAGCAGTTCTTC. The encoded protein is CASSVGLNNEQFF.

This chain links TRBV29-1 with TRBJ2-3, with 10 bases identical to TRBD2. The J segment lost 5 bases and the V segment lost 6 bases, leaving 8 bases of the junction unmatched. The CDR3 contains 14 residues. Germline loops: CDR1 SQVTM, CDR2 ANQGSEA. CDR3 sequence reads: CSVLSGGRGDTQYF. The CDR3 DNA is TGCAGCGTACTTAGCGGGGGGCGAGGAGATACGCAGTATTTT.

The chain recombines TRBV29-1 with TRBJ1-5, with D possibly being TRBD1 (6 bases). This CDR3 is 13 amino acids long. From germline, CDR1 is SQVTM and CDR2 ANQGSEA. V was clipped by 0 bases and J by 5 bases, with 8 bases between them. CDR3 nucleotides: TGCAGCGTTGAAGAGGGGGCGGATCAGCCCCAGCATTTT. As protein: CSVEEGADQPQHF.

V gene TRBV7-2 combines with J gene TRBJ2-3, with 12 nucleotides matching TRBD2. Germline-derived CDR1 and CDR2 are SGHTA and FQGNSA. Trimming at V came to 5 bases and at J to 4 bases, leaving 7 bases not matched to a gene. This CDR3 contains 16 residues. The CDR3 loop reads CASSTRLAGVADTQYF. The CDR3 DNA is TGTGCCAGCAGCACCCGACTAGCGGGAGTAGCAGATACGCAGTATTTT.

The chain uses TRBV5-1 and TRBJ2-3; the D is unclear. CDR3 size: 15 residues. Looked up from germline, CDR1 is SGHRS and CDR2 is YFSETQ. V gave up 4 bases and J gave up 5 bases, with 17 bases separating them. CDR3 region: CASSQSPPGLDTQYF. The CDR3 coding sequence is TGCGCCAGCAGCCAATCACCCCCGGGCTTAGATACGCAGTATTTT.

This clone was seen a few times. The gene calls are TRBV29-1 and TRBJ2-5; TRBD1 matches at 9 bases. This CDR3 spans 14 amino acids. V was clipped by 7 bases and J by 4 bases; unmatched bases: 10. Germline CDR1 reads SQVTM; CDR2 reads ANQGSEA. In nucleotides, the CDR3 is TGCAGCGAATCCTCCGGGACAGGGAGAGAGACCCAGTACTTC. Protein product: CSESSGTGRETQYF.

V gene TRBV30 combines with J gene TRBJ2-3, with D unclear. Trimming cost V 7 bases and J 2 bases, with 13 bases left between them. This CDR3 has 13 amino acids. Germline V gene sequence: CDR1 GTSNPN, CDR2 SVGIG (reference sequence). For the CDR3, the DNA is TGTGCCTTCAGAGGTGGGTCCACAGATACGCAGTATTTT. Its translation: CAFRGGSTDTQYF.

This clone was observed a few times. The rearrangement uses TRBV29-1 and TRBJ2-1; 7 nucleotides line up with TRBD2. CDR1 SQVTM and CDR2 ANQGSEA come from the germline V gene. V was pared by 7 bases and J by 1 base, with 4 bases of the junction left unmatched. CDR3 length: 13 amino acids. CDR3 DNA: TGCAGCGCGCGGGAGTTGTCCTACAATGAGCAGTTCTTC. Its translation is CSARELSYNEQFF.

In its sample, this clone was seen once. The chain couples TRBV11-1 to TRBJ2-1, with D tentatively TRBD1 (6 bases). The CDR3 covers 17 residues. Germline V gives CDR1 SGHAT, CDR2 FQDESV (reference sequence). Trimming took 2 bases from V and 7 from J, leaving 21 bases between them. CDR3 nucleotides: TGTGCCAGCAGCTTAAATCGGGCAAACAGGGCTCCAAATGAGCAGTTCTTC. This gives the protein CASSLNRANRAPNEQFF. Full variable domain (rest looked up from reference TRBV11-1 and TRBJ2-1): EAEVAQSPRYKITEKSQAVAFWCDPISGHATLYWYRQILGQGPELLVQFQDESVVDDSQLPKDRFSAERLKGVDSTLKIQPAELGDSAMYLCASSLNRANRAPNEQFFGPGTRLTVL.

The rearrangement uses TRBV2 and TRBJ1-2, with 11 bases that match TRBD1. Germline lookup yields CDR1 SNHLY and CDR2 FYNNEI. V dropped 6 bases and J dropped 2; count of bases not matched to a gene: 2. The length of the CDR3 is 14 residues. CDR3 sequence: CASSRDRGNYGYTF. CDR3 coding DNA: TGTGCCAGCAGCCGGGACAGGGGGAACTATGGCTACACCTTC.

The chain joins TRBV6-5 to TRBJ2-7; TRBD1 agrees at 7 bases. The CDR3 extends over 12 amino acids. V lost 10 bases, J lost 4 bases, and 7 bases stayed unmatched. Germline V gene lookup returns CDR1 MNHEY and CDR2 SVGAGI. The CDR3 DNA follows: TGTGCCACCGGACAGGCGGAATACGAGCAGTACTTC. Translation: CATGQAEYEQYF.

CDR3 sequence reads: CASRMAYQPWQFF. The DNA for the CDR3 is TGTGCCAGCAGGATGGCTTATCAGCCCTGGCAGTTCTTC. V is TRBV28 and J is TRBJ2-1; no reliable D call. Trimming removed 6 bases at V and 12 bases at J, with 18 bases between. Looked up from germline, CDR1 is MDHEN and CDR2 is SYDVKM. The CDR3 loop spans 13 amino acids.

The J gene is TRBJ2-4, the V gene TRBV30, with D possibly TRBD1 on 6 matching bases. This CDR3 spans 14 amino acids. V lost 2 bases and J lost 9, with 17 bases in between. Germline lookup yields CDR1 GTSNPN and CDR2 SVGIG (reference sequence). CDR3 DNA sequence: TGTGCCTGGAGTTTACTAACCGGGACAAGCATTCAGTACTTC. As protein: CAWSLLTGTSIQYF. The entire variable domain, with the rest obtained from reference TRBV30 and TRBJ2-4, is as follows: SQTIHQWPATLVQPVGSPLSLECTVEGTSNPNLYWYRQAAGRGLQLLFYSVGIGQISSEVPQNLSASRPQDRQFILSSKKLLLSDSGFYLCAWSLLTGTSIQYFGAGTRLSVL.

This clone was seen only a few times. The genes are TRBV29-1 and TRBJ2-5, with TRBD2 matching over 11 bases. This CDR3 contains 20 residues. In germline, CDR1 is SQVTM, CDR2 ANQGSEA. The trim removed 3 bases at V and 2 bases at J, leaving 20 bases unmatched. The chain's CDR3 is CSVDLYGLAGGFGRQETQYF. The DNA of the CDR3 is TGCAGCGTTGACTTATACGGTCTAGCGGGAGGATTTGGGCGACAAGAGACCCAGTACTTC.

This clone has only a few counts. This rearrangement joins TRBV9 to TRBJ2-7; 7 bases line up with TRBD2. The germline gives CDR1 SGDLS, CDR2 YYNGEE. J lost 3 bases, V lost 3 bases, and 3 bases had no gene match. CDR3 length equals 13 residues. In DNA, the CDR3 is TGTGCCAGCAGCGCGGGAGGACGCTACGAGCAGTACTTC. It yields the protein CASSAGGRYEQYF.